This passage covers 11 T cell receptor beta chains from one sample sequenced in a study of blood T cell repertoires in COVID-19 (dated by TCRdb to about 2020). Preparation of the library involved the immunoSEQ multiplex PCR assay. TCRdb's version of the immuneACCESS table is confined to in-frame rearrangements and falls short of the full clone set. An unresolved V gene accounts for under half of the shortfall where checked; the remainder is of unknown origin. The sample records roughly 130,000 clones, 87% of which are singletons. The ten largest clonotypes hold 3.6% of the sample. Material: peripheral blood. These receptors originate from a woman aged 55-70 years with acute or convalescent COVID-19.

The chain joins TRBV11-2 to TRBJ2-1; 9 bases are a match to TRBD2. Germline CDR1 and CDR2: SGHAT and FQNNGV. The CDR3 covers 17 residues. J lost 4 bases, V lost 6 bases, and 13 bases had no gene match. The CDR3 bases are TGTGCCAGCAGTTCATCTCCAAGCGGGAGGACGTACAATGAGCAGTTCTTC. It specifies CASSSSPSGRTYNEQFF.

The count of this clone is one. The V and J genes are TRBV3-1 (or the pseudogene TRBV3-2) and TRBJ1-2; D unclear. This CDR3 is 15 amino acids long. The V and J ends lost 2 bases and 8 bases respectively, with 18 bases between them. CDR1 LGHDT and CDR2 YNNKEL come from the germline V gene (reference sequence). The CDR3 loop is CASSQNLAGGQGYTF. The CDR3 nucleotides read TGTGCCAGCAGCCAAAATTTAGCGGGCGGCCAGGGCTACACCTTC.

This clone was observed a few times. The chain links TRBV14 to TRBJ2-3; tentatively, D is TRBD2 (6 bases). Trimming took off 8 bases at V and 1 base at J, with 16 bases between the two ends. The CDR3 contains 15 residues. Germline CDR1 SGHDN, CDR2 FVKESK. This CDR3 is CASEQETGGTDTQYF. CDR3 nucleotides: TGTGCCAGCGAGCAGGAGACGGGGGGCACAGATACGCAGTATTTT.

The chain carries TRBV6-5 and TRBJ2-7, with 7 bases lining up with TRBD1. Germline lookup yields CDR1 MNHEY and CDR2 SVGAGI. The length of the CDR3 is 15 residues. V was clipped by 6 bases and J by 3 bases; unmatched bases: 11. The CDR3 is CASSTRDSEGYEQYF. The CDR3 DNA is TGTGCCAGCAGCACCCGGGACAGTGAGGGCTACGAGCAGTACTTC.

V gene TRBV7-9 combines with J gene TRBJ1-5, with D tentatively TRBD1 (5 bases). V lost 10 bases to trimming and J lost 4 bases, with 14 bases between them. This CDR3 region has 13 residues. Per the germline V gene, CDR1 is SEHNR and CDR2 is FQNEAQ (reference sequence). The CDR3 coding sequence is TGTGCCATCGAGACAGAATGGAATCAGCCCCAGCATTTT. Its translation: CAIETEWNQPQHF. Based on the CDR3 plus reference TRBV7-9 and TRBJ1-5, the full variable domain is DTGVSQNPRHKITKRGQNVTFRCDPISEHNRLYWYRQTLGQGPEFLTYFQNEAQLEKSRLLSDRFSAERPKGSFSTLEIQRTEQGDSAMYLCAIETEWNQPQHFGDGTRLSIL.

This clone showed up just once. The chain links TRBV11-2 to TRBJ1-1; 9 bases are a match to TRBD1. This CDR3 spans 15 amino acids. V shed 6 bases and J 2 bases; nucleotides not matched to a gene: 7. Looked up from germline, CDR1 is SGHAT and CDR2 is FQNNGV. The CDR3 DNA is TGTGCCAGCAGGCCGGGACAGGGATTCAACACTGAAGCTTTCTTT. Amino acid sequence: CASRPGQGFNTEAFF.

The chain combines TRBV5-3 with TRBJ1-1; TRBD1 is a possible D gene (5 bases). TRBV5-3 is assigned to the ORF class and has an uncertain function. The CDR3 covers 16 residues. V dropped 6 bases and J dropped 1 base, with 19 bases sitting between them. The CDR3 region is CARTTPWGPGNTEAFF. The CDR3 DNA reads TGTGCCAGAACCACCCCCTGGGGCCCAGGGAACACTGAAGCTTTCTTT.

This rearrangement joins TRBV9 to TRBJ2-7; TRBD2 is a possible D gene (5 bases). CDR1 and CDR2 (germline): SGDLS, YYNGEE. The CDR3 is made up of 10 amino acids. Here the CDR3 reads CASSPRTFPV. The CDR3 bases are TGTGCCAGCAGCCCACGGACTTTCCCCGTC.

V is TRBV29-1 and J is TRBJ1-1; TRBD1 might be the D (5 bases). V was clipped by 6 bases and J by 4 bases, with 12 bases between them. This CDR3 comprises 12 residues. Looked up from germline, CDR1 is SQVTM and CDR2 is ANQGSEA. CDR3 region: CSVLRQLTEAFF. CDR3 coding DNA: TGCAGCGTGCTACGACAGCTCACTGAAGCTTTCTTT.

V gene TRBV3-1 (or the pseudogene TRBV3-2) combines with J gene TRBJ1-2; a weak D match, TRBD1 (5 bases). Germline V lookup: CDR1 LGHDT, CDR2 YNNKEL (reference sequence). Trimming cost V 4 bases and J 4 bases, with 13 bases left between them. The CDR3 extends over 14 amino acids. In nucleotides, the CDR3 is TGTGCCAGCAGCCTATCCAGGACACGCTATGGCTACACCTTC. It translates to CASSLSRTRYGYTF.

This chain connects TRBV6-5 to TRBJ2-1; TRBD2 agrees at 7 bases. This CDR3 is 14 amino acids long. V gave up 6 bases and J gave up 1 base; unmatched junction bases: 3. The germline CDR1 and CDR2 sequences are MNHEY and SVGAGI. CDR3 nucleotides: TGTGCCAGCAGGGCTAGCGGATCCTACAATGAGCAGTTCTTC. Protein sequence: CASRASGSYNEQFF.